The rows below give T cell receptor beta chains drawn from one sample of a study of Tregs in tolerant kidney transplant recipients. The assay was immunoSEQ multiplex PCR, and TCRdb's table has in-frame clones only and misses some. The table has 60,000 or so clones, around four fifths seen once; the top ten hold more than 4%. The sequenced material came from CD4+ T cells from blood. All receptors come from a human donor in good health. The CDR3 runs from the conserved cysteine through the conserved F or W. The order of the fields is clone size, J gene, V gene, D gene, CDR3 DNA, CDR3 protein. D genes are given only for firm matches. The listing skips clone size in some rows; elsewhere it reads once, few, many or a size class.

size: -; J: TRBJ1-2; V: TRBV10-3; D: -; DNA: TGTGCCATCAGTGAGGAGGGACCGCTCTATGGCTACACCTTC; CDR3: CAISEEGPLYGYTF
size: -; J: TRBJ2-7; V: TRBV10-3; D: -; DNA: TGTGCCATCAGTCGAAAGGCACTAGCTCAGGGCGAGCAGTACTTC; CDR3: CAISRKALAQGEQYF
size: -; J: TRBJ2-1; V: TRBV7-2; D: -; DNA: TGTGCCAGCAGCTTCTCCTACAATGAGCAGTTCTTC; CDR3: CASSFSYNEQFF
size: few; J: TRBJ2-5; V: TRBV9; D: TRBD1; DNA: TGTGCCAGCAGCCCCTGGACAGGGGAAGGGACCCAGTACTTC; CDR3: CASSPWTGEGTQYF
size: few; J: TRBJ1-6; V: TRBV10-3; D: -; DNA: TGTGCCATCTGCCGGGCGGGGGAAGGGTCACCCCTCCACTTT; CDR3: CAICRAGEGSPLHF
size: once; J: TRBJ2-1; V: TRBV18; D: TRBD1; DNA: TGTGCCAGCTCCAGAGACAGGGGGTCCTACAATGAGCAGTTCTTC; CDR3: CASSRDRGSYNEQFF
size: many; J: TRBJ1-2; V: TRBV11-3; D: -; DNA: TGTGCCAGCAGTGCCGGGGGGCTCTATGGCTACACCTTC; CDR3: CASSAGGLYGYTF
size: -; J: TRBJ2-7; V: TRBV7-2; D: -; DNA: TGTGCCAGCAGCCAACGGGACTTGGCCTACGAGCAGTACTTC; CDR3: CASSQRDLAYEQYF
size: -; J: TRBJ1-2; V: TRBV30; D: -; DNA: TGTGCCTGGAGTGGTGCGGCAGGGAGTGGCTACACCTTC; CDR3: CAWSGAAGSGYTF
size: -; J: TRBJ1-4; V: TRBV29-1; D: TRBD1; DNA: TGCAGCGTTGAGCTACTCAAAGACAGGGGCCGAGAAAAACTGTTTTTT; CDR3: CSVELLKDRGREKLFF
size: -; J: TRBJ2-3; V: TRBV29-1; D: -; DNA: TGCAGCGTTGAAGATCCCGGGGGCTGGGCAGATACGCAGTATTTT; CDR3: CSVEDPGGWADTQYF
size: -; J: TRBJ2-1; V: TRBV12-5; D: TRBD2; DNA: TGTGCTAGTGGTATCAGGGGGACTAGCGGTTACAATGAGCAGTTCTTC; CDR3: CASGIRGTSGYNEQFF
size: -; J: TRBJ2-5; V: TRBV7-2; D: -; DNA: TGTGCCAGCAGGACGGGGGAGACCCAGTACTTC; CDR3: CASRTGETQYF
size: -; J: TRBJ2-1; V: TRBV5-4; D: -; DNA: TGTGCCAGCAGCTTGGACCTAGGACAGCACAATGAGCAGTTCTTC; CDR3: CASSLDLGQHNEQFF
size: -; J: TRBJ2-4; V: TRBV7-9; D: -; DNA: TGTGCCAGCAGCTTAGAACAGTTCAAAAACATTCAGTACTTC; CDR3: CASSLEQFKNIQYF
size: -; J: TRBJ1-5; V: TRBV19; D: -; DNA: TGTGCCAGTAGGATGGTTTTCAGGGTGCCGGGCCGAAGGGGTAATCAGCCCCAGCATTTT; CDR3: CASRMVFRVPGRRGNQPQHF
size: -; J: TRBJ2-3; V: TRBV7-9; D: -; DNA: TGTGCCAGCAGCTTAGCAGGTCTCCGGCCGGATACGCAGTATTTT; CDR3: CASSLAGLRPDTQYF
size: -; J: TRBJ1-3; V: TRBV28; D: TRBD1; DNA: TGTGCCAGCAGTTTATTACAGGGGGGAAACACCATATATTTT; CDR3: CASSLLQGGNTIYF
size: once; J: TRBJ1-1; V: TRBV7-9; D: -; DNA: TGTGCCAGCAGCTTTGGAACGGGGGCTTTCTTT; CDR3: CASSFGTGAFF
size: -; J: TRBJ2-5; V: TRBV30; D: -; DNA: TGTGCCTGGAGTGGGGACCGAGTCCGAACAGTTCGGGAGACCCAGTACTTC; CDR3: CAWSGDRVRTVRETQYF
size: -; J: TRBJ2-1; V: TRBV5-4; D: TRBD2; DNA: TGTGCCAGCAGCTTGGAAGGGACTAGAGGCGCCGGGGTACAGTTCTTC; CDR3: CASSLEGTRGAGVQFF
size: -; J: TRBJ1-3; V: TRBV27; D: TRBD1; DNA: TGTGCCAGCAGGACAGGGACAGGAAACACCATATATTTT; CDR3: CASRTGTGNTIYF
size: -; J: TRBJ2-2; V: TRBV7-7; D: -; DNA: TGTGCCAGCAGCCCAGGGGGGGCCAGGGCCGGGGAGCTGTTTTTT; CDR3: CASSPGGARAGELFF
size: -; J: TRBJ2-7; V: TRBV23-1; D: -; DNA: TGCGCCAGCAGAATTCCCTATCTGTCAGGCTCCTACGAGCAGTACTTC; CDR3: CASRIPYLSGSYEQYF
size: once; J: TRBJ1-2; V: TRBV10-3; D: -; DNA: TGTGCCATCAGTGATGGGGGGGCAAACTATGGCTACACCTTC; CDR3: CAISDGGANYGYTF
size: -; J: TRBJ2-2; V: TRBV7-2; D: -; DNA: TGTGCCAGCACCCATAGCAGGGACACCGGGGAGCTGTTTTTT; CDR3: CASTHSRDTGELFF
size: -; J: TRBJ1-2; V: TRBV6-1; D: -; DNA: TGTGCCAGCAGCCTAACTCAGGGCTATGGCTACACCTTC; CDR3: CASSLTQGYGYTF
size: -; J: TRBJ2-7; V: TRBV5-1; D: -; DNA: TGCGCCAGCAGCGGGATCCCCAAAGACCCCTACGAGCAGTACTTC; CDR3: CASSGIPKDPYEQYF
size: -; J: TRBJ2-1; V: TRBV14; D: -; DNA: TGTGCCAGCAGCCAACCAGGACTAAGGACACTCAATGAGCAGTTCTTC; CDR3: CASSQPGLRTLNEQFF
size: -; J: TRBJ2-7; V: TRBV11-3; D: TRBD1; DNA: TGTGCCAGCAGCGTCGACAGGGCGGGCGAGCAGTACTTC; CDR3: CASSVDRAGEQYF
size: -; J: TRBJ1-1; V: TRBV15; D: -; DNA: TGTGCCACCAGCAGAGATGGGCAGCAAGCTTTCTTT; CDR3: CATSRDGQQAFF
size: -; J: TRBJ1-3; V: TRBV4-1; D: -; DNA: TGCGCCAGCAGCCAAGGTTCCTTTCTAGGCGCAGAGAGAAACACCATATATTTT; CDR3: CASSQGSFLGAERNTIYF
size: -; J: TRBJ2-1; V: TRBV9; D: -; DNA: TGTGCCAGCAGCGGGGCGGGAATCACCTACAATGAGCAGTTCTTC; CDR3: CASSGAGITYNEQFF
size: -; J: TRBJ1-1; V: TRBV4-1; D: -; DNA: TGCGCCAGCAGCCAAGATTATCTTAGTACTGAAGCTTTCTTT; CDR3: CASSQDYLSTEAFF
size: -; J: TRBJ2-7; V: TRBV6-6; D: TRBD2; DNA: TGTGCCAGCCTCACGGGACTAGCGGGAGGCTCCTACGAGCAGTACTTC; CDR3: CASLTGLAGGSYEQYF
size: -; J: TRBJ2-3; V: TRBV15; D: -; DNA: TGTGCCACCAGCAGAGGGGCGGCCGTGAGCACAGATACGCAGTATTTT; CDR3: CATSRGAAVSTDTQYF
size: few; J: TRBJ1-4; V: TRBV6-6; D: -; DNA: TGTGCCGCCGCAGGTACTAATGAAAAACTGTTTTTT; CDR3: CAAAGTNEKLFF
size: -; J: TRBJ1-4; V: TRBV25-1; D: -; DNA: TGTGCCAGCAGTGTCCAGCCCTCGCGGATTAAAGAAAAACTGTTTTTT; CDR3: CASSVQPSRIKEKLFF
size: -; J: TRBJ2-1; V: TRBV27; D: TRBD2; DNA: TGTGCCAGCAGGGTGATAGCGGGGGGATACAATGAGCAGTTCTTC; CDR3: CASRVIAGGYNEQFF
size: -; J: TRBJ2-7; V: TRBV27; D: TRBD2; DNA: TGTGCCAGCAGTCCGAAGACTAGCGGGAGATCCTACGAGCAGTACTTC; CDR3: CASSPKTSGRSYEQYF
size: -; J: TRBJ2-7; V: TRBV18; D: -; DNA: TGTGCCAGCTCACCAGTCACACAGGGCTCCGAGCAGTACTTC; CDR3: CASSPVTQGSEQYF
size: -; J: TRBJ2-7; V: TRBV23-1; D: -; DNA: TGCGCCAGCAGTCAATTCTCCGGAGGGGGGGAGCAGTACTTC; CDR3: CASSQFSGGGEQYF
size: -; J: TRBJ1-1; V: TRBV27; D: -; DNA: TGTGCCAGCAGTTTGGGGTATAACACTGAAGCTTTCTTT; CDR3: CASSLGYNTEAFF
size: -; J: TRBJ1-2; V: TRBV7-2; D: -; DNA: TGTGCCAGCAGCTTAGCGTCCAGGGAGGATGGCTACACCTTC; CDR3: CASSLASREDGYTF
size: -; J: TRBJ2-2; V: TRBV9; D: -; DNA: TGTGCCAGCAGCGTAACGGTCAATGCCGGGGAGCTGTTTTTT; CDR3: CASSVTVNAGELFF
size: once; J: TRBJ2-5; V: TRBV4-1; D: TRBD2; DNA: TGCGCCAGCAGCCAAGATCGAGCTAGCGGGGCCCAGTACTTC; CDR3: CASSQDRASGAQYF
size: few; J: TRBJ1-2; V: TRBV4-3; D: TRBD1; DNA: TGCGCCAGCAGCCAAGATCCGACGACAGGGTGGGGAGGCTACACCTTC; CDR3: CASSQDPTTGWGGYTF
size: -; J: TRBJ2-7; V: TRBV9; D: TRBD1; DNA: TGTGCCAGCAGCGTAGGGGGACAGGGGTTATACGAGCAGTACTTC; CDR3: CASSVGGQGLYEQYF
size: -; J: TRBJ1-1; V: TRBV11-2; D: -; DNA: TGTGCCAGCAGCCCCCCTGGGGGATCGGCTGAAGCTTTCTTT; CDR3: CASSPPGGSAEAFF
size: -; J: TRBJ1-5; V: TRBV7-6; D: TRBD1; DNA: TGTGCCAGCAGCTTGACAGGGGGACACAATCAGCCCCAGCATTTT; CDR3: CASSLTGGHNQPQHF
size: -; J: TRBJ1-4; V: TRBV7-2; D: -; DNA: TGTGCCAGCAGCAGGGGGAGCGATGAAAAACTGTTTTTT; CDR3: CASSRGSDEKLFF
size: -; J: TRBJ2-7; V: TRBV4-1; D: -; DNA: TGCGCCAGCAGCCAAGCGGATCTTGGGAGGAGCTCCTACGAGCAGTACTTC; CDR3: CASSQADLGRSSYEQYF
size: -; J: TRBJ1-1; V: TRBV15; D: -; DNA: TGTGCCACCAGCAGAGACCCAAGAGGGCTGGGGAACACTGAAGCTTTCTTT; CDR3: CATSRDPRGLGNTEAFF
size: -; J: TRBJ2-7; V: TRBV18; D: -; DNA: TGTGCCAGCTCACCACTAGAAGATAGGGAGTACGAGCAGTACTTC; CDR3: CASSPLEDREYEQYF
size: -; J: TRBJ1-4; V: TRBV7-8; D: -; DNA: TGTGCCAGCAACAAAGCCCGGAATGAAAAACTGTTTTTT; CDR3: CASNKARNEKLFF
size: -; J: TRBJ2-2; V: TRBV5-6; D: TRBD1; DNA: TGTGCCAGCAGCGGGACAGGGGGGACCGGGGAGCTGTTTTTT; CDR3: CASSGTGGTGELFF
size: -; J: TRBJ1-5; V: TRBV6-6; D: TRBD1; DNA: TGTGCCAGCAGCCGAGACAGGGCTGGCAATCAGCCCCAGCATTTT; CDR3: CASSRDRAGNQPQHF
size: medium-sized; J: TRBJ1-5; V: TRBV29-1; D: -; DNA: TGCAGCGTTGCTTCGGGTCCCGGTCAGCCCCAGCATTTT; CDR3: CSVASGPGQPQHF
size: -; J: TRBJ1-3; V: TRBV5-4; D: -; DNA: TGTGCCAGCAGTTCCGCCTCGGCGGGTCCAAACACCATATATTTT; CDR3: CASSSASAGPNTIYF